This T cell receptor (beta chain) originates from a study of regulatory T cells in long-lasting Graves disease. Investigators prepared the TCR beta libraries by applying iRepertoire HTBI primers and Arm-PCR of CDR3 regions. As processed by the authors: Sequenced samples collectively carried under 75 TRBV and around 15 TRBJ segments. TCRdb passed the multiplex PCR reads through MiXCR, listing each CDR3 protein once. The V and J calls shown here were made by TCRdb, not taken from the authors' results. The table records 650,000 to 850,000 distinct CDR3 sequences, 25% to 35% of them present only once. CDR1 is MGHRA and CDR2 is YSYEKL in the germline V gene. Deletions cut 5 bases from V and 2 bases from J, with 13 bases between. The length of the CDR3 is 14 residues. About this clonotype: The antigen remains unidentified.

Sample time point: persistent/refractory GD, antithyroid drugs over 5 years with positive TRAb. The TCR library was made from RNA extracted from PBMCs. Whole-study results and caveats: Sampling was limited to peripheral blood rather than thyroid tissue. Persistent disease was associated with favored TRBV28 usage and with favored use of TRBJ1-2 and TRBJ2-5. Fewer public clonotypes were shared by new patients (under 1,000) than by persistent patients (2,741).

The chain links TRBV4-1 to TRBJ2-7, with D possibly being TRBD1 or TRBD2 (5 bases each). The material was peripheral blood mononuclear cells (PBMCs), obtained when the disease was refractory, from a patient treated with antithyroid drugs. This TCR came from a female donor with Graves disease. The CDR3 nucleotides read TGCGCCAGCAGCTCAGACCAGGGACCCTACGAGCAGTACTTC. Translating gives CASSSDQGPYEQYF.